A single sample gave rise to the 21 T cell receptor beta chains below, sequenced in a study of blood T cell repertoires in COVID-19. The assay was immunoSEQ multiplex PCR, and TCRdb's table has in-frame clones only and misses some. The sample carries a few hundred thousand clones, around 87% recorded once. Specimen: PBMCs or T cells enriched from blood (not recorded which). The receptor set was obtained from a man aged 30-40 years who had recovered from COVID-19.

The DNA for the CDR3 is TGTGCCAGCAGTGACACAGGACACACCGGGGAGCTGTTTTTT. This gives the protein CASSDTGHTGELFF. The chain couples TRBV6-4 to TRBJ2-2; perhaps TRBD1 as D (5 bases). The V and J ends lost 2 bases and 3 bases respectively, with 7 bases between them. CDR1 and CDR2 (germline): MRHNA, SNTAGT. This CDR3 contains 14 residues.

This clone has just a few counts. V gene TRBV3-1 (or the pseudogene TRBV3-2) combines with J gene TRBJ1-3, with D maybe TRBD1 (6 bases). The CDR3 spans 16 residues. Germline V gene data show CDR1 as LGHDT and CDR2 as YNNKEL (reference sequence). V lost 4 bases and J 4 bases, leaving 17 bases between the germline ends. The CDR3 nucleotides are TGTGCCAGCAGCCGTCGTCAGGGGTTAGGAGGAAACACCATATATTTT. It specifies CASSRRQGLGGNTIYF.

This clone showed up just a few times. The V call is TRBV10-2, the J call TRBJ2-7, with D possibly TRBD1 on 5 matching bases. This CDR3 spans 14 amino acids. CDR1 and CDR2 (germline): WSHSY, SAAADI. Trimming shortened V by 6 bases and J by 2 bases, and 14 bases separated the two germline ends. CDR3 sequence: CASRIQGDAYEQYF. The DNA of the CDR3 is TGCGCCAGCAGAATCCAGGGTGACGCCTACGAGCAGTACTTC.

This chain joins TRBV7-3 and TRBJ2-1; TRBD2 matches at 12 bases. The V and J ends lost 5 bases and 6 bases, in that order; junction bases with no gene match: 5. Germline V gene data show CDR1 as SGHTA and CDR2 as FQGTGA. This CDR3 is 15 amino acids long. This CDR3 is CASSPSGGDRNEQFF. CDR3 DNA sequence: TGTGCCAGCAGCCCTAGCGGGGGGGATCGCAATGAGCAGTTCTTC.

The chain carries TRBV7-8 and TRBJ2-1, with TRBD2 matching 10 bases. CDR3 length: 15 residues. J was trimmed by 1 base and V by 5 bases; bases with no gene match: 2. Germline lookup yields CDR1 SGHVS and CDR2 FQNEAQ. The CDR3 DNA reads as TGTGCCAGCAGCAGCGGGGGGGCGTCCTACAATGAGCAGTTCTTC. Translating it yields CASSSGGASYNEQFF.

The chain is built from TRBV3-1 (or the pseudogene TRBV3-2) and TRBJ1-2, with 9 nucleotides matching TRBD1. J gave up 0 bases and V 1 base, and 9 bases lay outside the gene matches. The germline V gene has CDR1 LGHDT and CDR2 YNNKEL (reference sequence). The CDR3 is 18 residues long. CDR3: CASSQVSGTGRTNYGYTF. The CDR3 DNA is TGTGCCAGCAGCCAAGTATCGGGGACAGGGAGGACTAACTATGGCTACACCTTC.

This chain joins TRBV7-2 and TRBJ1-5; 7 bases are shared with TRBD1. Germline-derived CDR1 and CDR2 are SGHTA and FQGNSA. The CDR3 is 19 residues long. After removal of 2 bases from V and 1 base from J, the junction contained 14 bases not matched to a gene. The CDR3 DNA sequence: TGTGCCAGCAGCTTACCTATTTACCACACAGGGGCGAGCAATCAGCCCCAGCATTTT. Translating gives CASSLPIYHTGASNQPQHF. The variable domain in full, with the rest retrieved from reference TRBV7-2 and TRBJ1-5, is GAGVSQSPSNKVTEKGKDVELRCDPISGHTALYWYRQSLGQGLEFLIYFQGNSAPDKSGLPSDRFSAERTGGSVSTLTIQRTQQEDSAVYLCASSLPIYHTGASNQPQHFGDGTRLSIL.

The rearrangement links TRBV21-1 to TRBJ2-5; the table's D call TRBD1 went unverified against the DNA. TRBV21-1 is given as a pseudogene. The CDR3 covers 16 residues. The CDR3 here is CASSKREKGARETQYF. Written as DNA, the CDR3 is TGTGCCAGCAGCAAAAGGGAGAAGGGGGCACGGGAGACCCAGTACTTC.

V and J are TRBV19 and TRBJ1-1; D might be TRBD1 (5 bases). In germline, CDR1 is LNHDA, CDR2 SQIVND (reference sequence). The CDR3 is made up of 15 amino acids. Trimming took 2 bases from V and 0 from J, leaving 10 bases between them. The CDR3 bases are TGTGCCAGTAGTATAACGGGACTTATGAACACTGAAGCTTTCTTT. Protein sequence: CASSITGLMNTEAFF.

This chain's CDR3 is CASSQEIPVFVTGELFF. The DNA for the CDR3 is TGCGCCAGCAGCCAAGAGATTCCGGTTTTCGTGACCGGGGAGCTGTTTTTT. The chain joins TRBV4-1 to TRBJ2-2, with D uncertain. CDR3 length: 17 residues. Germline CDR1 is MGHRA and CDR2 is YSYEKL. V lost 0 bases and J 5 bases, leaving 16 bases between the germline ends.

The V gene is TRBV27, the J gene TRBJ2-5; 7 bases agree with TRBD2. Germline V gene lookup returns CDR1 MNHEY and CDR2 SMNVEV (reference sequence). Trimming took 5 bases from V and 5 from J; bases not matched to a gene: 5. There are 13 residues in the CDR3. The DNA of the CDR3 is TGTGCCAGCAGTGGACTAGTCAAGGAGACCCAGTACTTC. Protein: CASSGLVKETQYF.

The count of this clone is one. This chain connects TRBV30 to TRBJ1-1, with D unclear. Per germline, CDR1 GTSNPN and CDR2 SVGIG (reference sequence). V was clipped by 6 bases and J by 7 bases, with 3 bases between them. The CDR3 is 8 amino acids. The DNA for the CDR3 is TGTGCCTGCTTTGAAGCTTTCTTT. Protein sequence: CACFEAFF.

The V and J genes are TRBV27 and TRBJ1-6, with D possibly being TRBD1 (5 bases). CDR3 length: 15 amino acids. Germline loops: CDR1 MNHEY, CDR2 SMNVEV (reference sequence). The ends were cut back, 8 bases at V and 9 bases at J, with 20 bases in the middle. As DNA, the CDR3 is TGTGCCAGCGCGGGGGGTTGGGAAGCGGCTTCACCCCTCCACTTT. Translated: CASAGGWEAASPLHF.

The chain has TRBV7-8 and TRBJ1-6; D gene unclear. The CDR3 contains 14 residues. The V end lost 3 bases, the J end lost 8 bases, and 11 bases lay between the germline ends. CDR1 is SGHVS and CDR2 is FQNEAQ in the germline V gene. The CDR3 DNA follows: TGTGCCAGCAGCTTTAGGCAGGTTGATTCACCCCTCCACTTT. This encodes CASSFRQVDSPLHF.

This chain joins TRBV10-3 and TRBJ1-5, with 9 bases matching TRBD1. The CDR3 has 13 amino acids. Germline trimming cut 7 bases from V and 10 bases from J; bases unmatched to any gene: 8. Germline V lookup: CDR1 ENHRY, CDR2 SYGVKD. This CDR3 reads CAITRDRAVPQHF. The CDR3 DNA follows: TGTGCCATCACCCGGGACAGGGCCGTTCCCCAGCATTTT.

The V and J genes are TRBV9 and TRBJ1-2, with D perhaps matching TRBD1 (5 bases). V was cut by 4 bases and J by 4 bases, with 23 bases left in between. CDR3 length equals 17 residues. Germline V gene sequence: CDR1 SGDLS, CDR2 YYNGEE. The chain's CDR3 is CASSPGTSPFLVYGYTF. The CDR3 coding sequence is TGTGCCAGCAGCCCCGGGACTTCACCCTTCTTAGTCTATGGCTACACCTTC.

The chain couples TRBV7-6 to TRBJ2-5; D possibly corresponds to TRBD1 (5 bases). The CDR3 runs to 12 residues. Trimming stripped 5 bases from V and 5 bases from J, with 9 bases between. Germline CDR1 reads SGHVS; CDR2 reads FNYEAQ. The CDR3 DNA sequence: TGTGCCAGCAGCCAGGGTGGGGAGACCCAGTACTTC. It yields the protein CASSQGGETQYF.

The chain has TRBV7-9 and TRBJ2-2, with a weak D call TRBD1 (6 bases). The length of the CDR3 is 15 residues. Germline V lookup: CDR1 SEHNR, CDR2 FQNEAQ (reference sequence). Trimming cost V 6 bases and J 4 bases, with 15 bases left between them. The DNA of the CDR3 is TGTGCCAGCAGACCGCAGGGGTTTCCCACCGGGGAGCTGTTTTTT. Amino acid sequence: CASRPQGFPTGELFF.

The chain joins TRBV6-1 to TRBJ1-6; TRBD1 is a possible D gene (5 bases). V was shortened by 3 bases and J by 10 bases, with 10 bases between the two germline ends. CDR3 size: 13 residues. CDR1 and CDR2 (germline): MNHNS, SASEGT. The CDR3 protein is CASSDAGRSPLHF. CDR3 nucleotides: TGTGCCAGCAGTGATGCAGGGAGGTCACCCCTCCACTTT.

J is TRBJ2-7 and V is TRBV29-1; D is undetermined. Trimming removed 4 bases from V and 0 bases from J, with 16 bases in between. Germline V gene data show CDR1 as SQVTM and CDR2 as ANQGSEA. This CDR3 has 15 residues. Written as DNA, the CDR3 is TGCAGCGTTGCCAAACTCGCGCACAGCTCCTACGAGCAGTACTTC. It is translated as CSVAKLAHSSYEQYF.

J is TRBJ2-6 and V is TRBV30, with D unclear. With 0 bases removed from V and 0 bases from J, the gap between germline ends came to 6 bases. CDR1 and CDR2 (germline): GTSNPN, SVGIG (reference sequence). This CDR3 comprises 15 residues. CDR3 bases: TGTGCCTGGAGTGTACCTACCTCTGGGGCCAACGTCCTGACTTTC. Protein sequence: CAWSVPTSGANVLTF.